Included here is one TCR beta chain sequence, with context. These data originate in a study of control samples from healthy donors and cancer patients. The table came from immunoSEQ multiplex PCR; TCRdb's copy has only in-frame clones and leaves some out. The repertoire consists of about 130,000 clones, with roughly 92% occurring once and the leading ten covering around 5.4%. V shed 6 bases and J 2 bases; nucleotides not matched to a gene: 6. Per germline, CDR1 KGHSH and CDR2 LQKENI. The CDR3 extends over 16 amino acids. This TCR came from a man between 18 and 29 years old in good health. The rearrangement links TRBV18 to TRBJ2-2, with 10 bases matching TRBD2. The sequenced material came from blood. The DNA for the CDR3 is TGTGCCAGCTCCCCGCGGACTAGCGGTAACACCGGGGAGCTGTTTTTT. Translating it yields CASSPRTSGNTGELFF.